Described below is a single T cell receptor (beta chain) sequence and its context. This specimen comes from a study of beta chain features in type 1 diabetes. The investigators reverse transcribed all of the isolated RNA, so they sequenced expressed TCRB transcripts. About 3.57 million reads per sample on average were obtained from naive, central memory and regulatory T cell samples. The method was immunoSEQ multiplex PCR; TCRdb's version includes in-frame clones alone and lacks a portion of them. This sample has a few hundred thousand clones, with around 12% found just once. Germline-derived CDR1 and CDR2 are SGHTA and FQGTGA. The CDR3 consists of 16 residues. With 1 base clipped from V and 6 bases from J, the junction kept 5 bases outside the gene matches.

The sample taken for sequencing was naive CD4+ T cells from blood. This TCR came from a man younger than 35 in good health. The gene calls are TRBV7-3 and TRBJ2-1; the match to TRBD2 covers 11 bases. The CDR3 DNA is TGTGCCAGCAGCTTAATAGCGGGAGGGCCAGGCAATGAGCAGTTCTTC. It is translated as CASSLIAGGPGNEQFF.